This note documents a single T cell receptor (beta chain) sequence. This entry comes from a study of shared clonotypes between healthy human individuals. The donors were all Caucasian adults (living in Nashville, Tennessee). Data came from immunoSEQ multiplex PCR; TCRdb stores just in-frame clones and leaves some out. Among about half a million clones listed, more than 65% were seen once. The CDR3 contains 15 residues. Trimming removed 4 bases at V and 2 bases at J, with 15 bases between. From germline, CDR1 is MDHEN and CDR2 SYDVKM. The J gene is TRBJ2-7, the V gene TRBV28; maybe TRBD2 (5 bases). This clonotype was sampled from a woman aged 40 to 50 in good health. Some clones in this sample may be carry-over from other donors' samples. The sequenced material came from PBMCs. CDR3 nucleotide sequence: TGTGCCAGCAGTTCATCCGGGATACCCCCCTACGAGCAGTACTTC. Residues: CASSSSGIPPYEQYF. Filled out from reference TRBV28 and TRBJ2-7, the complete variable domain reads DVKVTQSSRYLVKRTGEKVFLECVQDMDHENMFWYRQDPGLGLRLIYFSYDVKMKEKGDIPEGYSVSREKKERFSLILESASTNQTSMYLCASSSSGIPPYEQYFGPGTRLTVT.